This T cell receptor (beta chain) was sequenced in a study of spatial heterogeneity in lung cancer. There are many counts of this clonotype. The target antigen is unknown. Whole-study findings and limits: Tumor mutation count correlated with how many alpha and beta TCRs expanded intratumorally.

Regarding time point: sample taken at primary tumor resection. Single TCR cDNA molecules each had their own unique molecular identifier. Each CDR3 protein is one row after TCRdb ran MiXCR on the 5' RACE reads. The table lists 20,000 to 30,000 distinct CDR3 sequences, roughly 9% of them singletons, with roughly 8.2% in the top ten. Per the germline V gene, CDR1 is SGHVS and CDR2 is FQNEAQ. This CDR3 comprises 16 residues. Trimming left V 0 bases short and J 10 bases short, with 18 bases between. The TCR comes from a male donor with early-stage non-small cell lung cancer. This specimen consisted of lung tumor tissue, obtained at surgery. This chain links TRBV7-8 with TRBJ1-4; D ambiguous. The CDR3 reads CASSLASGRRVGKLFF. CDR3 coding DNA: TGTGCCAGCAGCTTAGCCAGCGGTAGGAGGGTAGGAAAACTGTTTTTT.